This T cell receptor beta chain was sequenced during a study of beta chain features in type 1 diabetes. Per the germline V gene, CDR1 is SGHDT and CDR2 is YYEEEE. Between the trimmed V and J ends, which lost 4 bases and 4 bases, there was a span of 11 bases. This CDR3 region has 14 residues. This clone was recorded a few times. Isolated RNA was reverse transcribed in full, so expressed TCRB transcripts were sequenced. The protocol was immunoSEQ multiplex PCR, while the TCRdb copy is restricted to in-frame clones and leaves out a portion. The table lists around 450,000 clones, over 9.5% of them singletons, with less than 0.06% in the top ten. Populations isolated by sorting all had purity greater than 95%.

The genes are TRBV5-6 and TRBJ2-2; D tentatively fits TRBD1 or TRBD2 (6 bases each). This clonotype originated in a woman aged 18-29 years in good health. Sequencing input: naive CD4+ T cells from blood. Written as DNA, the CDR3 is TGTGCCAGCAGCGATGGAGGGGGCACCGGGGAGCTGTTTTTT. Amino acids: CASSDGGGTGELFF. Full variable domain (remainder filled in from reference TRBV5-6 and TRBJ2-2): DAGVTQSPTHLIKTRGQQVTLRCSPKSGHDTVSWYQQALGQGPQFIFQYYEEEERQRGNFPDRFSGHQFPNYSSELNVNALLLGDSALYLCASSDGGGTGELFFGEGSRLTVL.